The 6 T cell receptor beta chains reported below all come from one sample, sequenced in a study of cytomegalovirus exposure and HLA in healthy donors. PCR primers comprised 60 Vbeta and 13 Jbeta primers. Clones were read by immunoSEQ multiplex PCR, and TCRdb kept only the in-frame ones, dropping some. Among 75,000 to 100,000 clones listed, 70% to 80% were seen once. The source material was PBMCs. Every receptor here comes from a man between 18 and 29 years old in good health and CMV-seropositive.

This sequence joins TRBV7-9 and TRBJ1-1; possibly TRBD1 for D (5 bases). Deletions cut 5 bases from V and 3 bases from J, with 10 bases between. CDR3 length equals 13 residues. The germline V gene has CDR1 SEHNR and CDR2 FQNEAQ (reference sequence). In DNA, the CDR3 is TGTGCCAGCAGCCCCCAGGGTCACACTGAAGCTTTCTTT. As protein: CASSPQGHTEAFF.

This rearrangement joins TRBV7-9 to TRBJ2-5; tentative D call: TRBD2 (6 bases). From germline, CDR1 is SEHNR and CDR2 FQNEAQ (reference sequence). This CDR3 has 14 residues. Trimming stripped 5 bases from V and 7 bases from J, with 17 bases between. The CDR3 bases are TGTGCCAGCAGCGCAAGGGACTTAAGGTTGACCCAGTACTTC. Translated: CASSARDLRLTQYF.

CDR3 nucleotide sequence: TGTGCCAGCAGTTACCAGGTCTTCACCGGGGAGCTGTTTTTT. It is translated as CASSYQVFTGELFF. The genes are TRBV6-5 and TRBJ2-2, with D hard to call. This CDR3 region has 14 residues. Germline loops: CDR1 MNHEY, CDR2 SVGAGI. Trimming removed 2 bases from V and 4 bases from J, with 8 bases in between.

The V gene is TRBV11-2, the J gene TRBJ2-7; possible D gene TRBD1, 5 bases. The V and J ends lost 0 bases and 2 bases respectively, with 11 bases between them. Germline CDR1 is SGHAT and CDR2 is FQNNGV. The CDR3 length is 15 residues. The CDR3 reads CASSLDPRATYEQYF. DNA of the CDR3: TGTGCCAGCAGCTTAGATCCCAGGGCGACCTACGAGCAGTACTTC.

This chain connects TRBV28 to TRBJ1-3; 7 bases are a match to TRBD1. The ends lost 3 bases at V and 2 bases at J; junction bases unmatched: 7. Germline V gives CDR1 MDHEN, CDR2 SYDVKM. The CDR3 extends over 16 amino acids. The CDR3 region has the DNA TGTGCCAGCAGTTTTTATACAGGGGCAGCTGGAAACACCATATATTTT. Its translation is CASSFYTGAAGNTIYF.

V usage is TRBV5-1 and J usage is TRBJ2-5; TRBD1 matches at 9 bases. Judging by the DNA end, TRBJ2-7 fits better; the J call may be wrong. This CDR3 has 14 residues. Germline-derived CDR1 and CDR2 are SGHRS and YFSETQ. CDR3 in DNA: TGCGCCAGCAGCCCCCGACAGGGGGAGGACGAGCAGTACTTC. This translates into CASSPRQGEDEQYF.